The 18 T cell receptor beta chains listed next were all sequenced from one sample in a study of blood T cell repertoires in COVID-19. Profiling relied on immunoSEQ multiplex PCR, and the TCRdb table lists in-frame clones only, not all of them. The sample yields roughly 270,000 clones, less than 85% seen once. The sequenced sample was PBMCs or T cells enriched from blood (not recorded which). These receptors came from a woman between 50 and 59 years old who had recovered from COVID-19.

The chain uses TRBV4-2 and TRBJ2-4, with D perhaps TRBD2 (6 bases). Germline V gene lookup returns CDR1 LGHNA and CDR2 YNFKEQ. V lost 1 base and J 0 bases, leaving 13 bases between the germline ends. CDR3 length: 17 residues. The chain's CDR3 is CASSQVVRGLAKNIQYF. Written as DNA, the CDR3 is TGTGCCAGCAGCCAAGTGGTGCGGGGCCTAGCCAAAAACATTCAGTACTTC.

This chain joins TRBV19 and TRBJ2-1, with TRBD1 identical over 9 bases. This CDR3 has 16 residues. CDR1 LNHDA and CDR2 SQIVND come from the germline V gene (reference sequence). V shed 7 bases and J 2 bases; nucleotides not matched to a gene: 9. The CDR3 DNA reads TGTGCCAGTATGGGACGGACAGGGGTCACCTACAATGAGCAGTTCTTC. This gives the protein CASMGRTGVTYNEQFF.

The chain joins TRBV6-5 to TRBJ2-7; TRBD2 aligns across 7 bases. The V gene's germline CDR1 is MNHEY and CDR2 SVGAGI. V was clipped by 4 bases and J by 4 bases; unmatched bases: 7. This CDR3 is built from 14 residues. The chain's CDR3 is CASSSGGKIYEQYF. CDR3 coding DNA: TGTGCCAGCAGTTCGGGAGGTAAGATTTACGAGCAGTACTTC.

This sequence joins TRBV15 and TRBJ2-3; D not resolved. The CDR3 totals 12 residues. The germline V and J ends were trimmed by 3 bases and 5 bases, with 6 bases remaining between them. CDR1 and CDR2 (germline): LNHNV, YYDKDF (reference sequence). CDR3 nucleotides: TGTGCCACCAGCAGCGTCGGAGATACGCAGTATTTT. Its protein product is CATSSVGDTQYF.

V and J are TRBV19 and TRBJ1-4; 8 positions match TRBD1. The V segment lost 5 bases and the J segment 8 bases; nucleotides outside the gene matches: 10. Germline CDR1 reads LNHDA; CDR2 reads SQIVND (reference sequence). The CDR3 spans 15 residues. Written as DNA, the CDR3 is TGTGCCAGTAGTCCTCGTAGACAGGGGACCGAAAAACTGTTTTTT. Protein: CASSPRRQGTEKLFF.

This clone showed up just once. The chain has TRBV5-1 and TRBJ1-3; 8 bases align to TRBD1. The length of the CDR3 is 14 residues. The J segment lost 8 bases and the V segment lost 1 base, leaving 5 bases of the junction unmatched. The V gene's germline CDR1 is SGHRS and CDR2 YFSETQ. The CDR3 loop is CASSLSGGGHTIYF. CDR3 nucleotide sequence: TGCGCCAGCAGCTTGTCAGGGGGCGGCCACACCATATATTTT.

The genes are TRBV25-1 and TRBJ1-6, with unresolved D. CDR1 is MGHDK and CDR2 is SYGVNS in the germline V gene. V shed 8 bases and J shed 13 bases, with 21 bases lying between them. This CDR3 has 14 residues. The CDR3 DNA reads TGTGCCAGCTGCGAGGGCGGCCCACTATCGCCCCTCCACTTT. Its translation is CASCEGGPLSPLHF.

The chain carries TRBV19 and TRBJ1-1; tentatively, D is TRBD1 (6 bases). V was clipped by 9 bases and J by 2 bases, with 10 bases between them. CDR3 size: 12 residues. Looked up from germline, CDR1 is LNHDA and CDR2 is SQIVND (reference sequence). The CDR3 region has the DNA TGTGCCAGCGGACAGCCCAACACTGAAGCTTTCTTT. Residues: CASGQPNTEAFF.

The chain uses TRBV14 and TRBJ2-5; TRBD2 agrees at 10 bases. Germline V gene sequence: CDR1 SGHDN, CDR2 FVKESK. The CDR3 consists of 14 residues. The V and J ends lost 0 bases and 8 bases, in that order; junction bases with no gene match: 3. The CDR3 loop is CASSQDRTSGTQYF. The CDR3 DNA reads TGTGCCAGCAGCCAAGATAGGACTAGCGGCACCCAGTACTTC.

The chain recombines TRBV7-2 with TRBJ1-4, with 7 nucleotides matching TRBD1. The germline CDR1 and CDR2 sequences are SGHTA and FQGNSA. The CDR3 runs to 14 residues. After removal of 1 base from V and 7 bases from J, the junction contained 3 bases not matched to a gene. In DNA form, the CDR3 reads TGTGCCAGCAGCTTAGATCACAGGGGTGAAAAACTGTTTTTT. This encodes CASSLDHRGEKLFF.

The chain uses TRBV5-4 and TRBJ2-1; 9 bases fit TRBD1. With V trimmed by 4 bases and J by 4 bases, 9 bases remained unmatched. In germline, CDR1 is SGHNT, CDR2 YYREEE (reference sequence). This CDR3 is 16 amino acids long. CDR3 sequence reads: CASSDPGQGLYNEQFF. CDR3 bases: TGTGCCAGCAGCGACCCGGGACAGGGACTGTACAATGAGCAGTTCTTC.

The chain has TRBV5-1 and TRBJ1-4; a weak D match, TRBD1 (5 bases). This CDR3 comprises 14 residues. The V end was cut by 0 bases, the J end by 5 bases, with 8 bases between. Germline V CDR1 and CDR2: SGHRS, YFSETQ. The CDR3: CASSLDGQNEKLFF. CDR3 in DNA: TGCGCCAGCAGCTTGGACGGACAAAATGAAAAACTGTTTTTT.

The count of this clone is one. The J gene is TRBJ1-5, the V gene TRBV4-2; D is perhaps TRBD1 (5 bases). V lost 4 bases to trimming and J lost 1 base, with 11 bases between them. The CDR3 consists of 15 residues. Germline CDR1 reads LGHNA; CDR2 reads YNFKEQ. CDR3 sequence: CASSPMGGSNQPQHF. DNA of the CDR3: TGTGCCAGCAGCCCCATGGGGGGGAGCAATCAGCCCCAGCATTTT.

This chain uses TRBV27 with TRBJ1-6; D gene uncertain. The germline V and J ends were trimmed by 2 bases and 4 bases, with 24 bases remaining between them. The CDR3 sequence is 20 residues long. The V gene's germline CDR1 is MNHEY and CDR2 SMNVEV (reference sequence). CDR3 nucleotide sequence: TGTGCCAGCAGTTTAAGGCCGACACCTAACAACCCAGCTTATAATTCACCCCTCCACTTT. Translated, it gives CASSLRPTPNNPAYNSPLHF.

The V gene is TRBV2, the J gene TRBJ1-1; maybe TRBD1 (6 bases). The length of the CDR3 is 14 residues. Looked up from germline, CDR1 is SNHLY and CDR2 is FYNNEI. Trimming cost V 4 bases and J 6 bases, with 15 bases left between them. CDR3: CASSGGGGLSEAFF. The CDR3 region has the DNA TGTGCCAGCAGTGGGGGAGGGGGGCTGTCTGAAGCTTTCTTT.

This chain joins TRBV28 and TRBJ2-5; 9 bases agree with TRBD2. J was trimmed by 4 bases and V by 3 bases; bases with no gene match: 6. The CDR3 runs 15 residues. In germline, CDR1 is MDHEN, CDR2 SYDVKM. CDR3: CASSFSSGVGETQYF. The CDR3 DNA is TGTGCCAGCAGTTTTTCTAGCGGGGTTGGAGAGACCCAGTACTTC. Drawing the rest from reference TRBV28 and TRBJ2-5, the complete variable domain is DVKVTQSSRYLVKRTGEKVFLECVQDMDHENMFWYRQDPGLGLRLIYFSYDVKMKEKGDIPEGYSVSREKKERFSLILESASTNQTSMYLCASSFSSGVGETQYFGPGTRLLVL.

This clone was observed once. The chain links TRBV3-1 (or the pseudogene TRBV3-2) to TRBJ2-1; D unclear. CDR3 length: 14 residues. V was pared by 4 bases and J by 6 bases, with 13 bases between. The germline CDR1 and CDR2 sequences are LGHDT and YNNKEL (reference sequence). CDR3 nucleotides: TGTGCCAGCAGCCTTACGGAAGCAGGCAATGAGCAGTTCTTC. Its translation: CASSLTEAGNEQFF.

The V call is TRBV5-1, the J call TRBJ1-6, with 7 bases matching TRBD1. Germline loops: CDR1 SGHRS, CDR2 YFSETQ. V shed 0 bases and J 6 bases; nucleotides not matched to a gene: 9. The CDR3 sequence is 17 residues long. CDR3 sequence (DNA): TGCGCCAGCAGCTTGGAGTGGCCGGGACAGCCTAATTCACCCCTCCACTTT. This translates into CASSLEWPGQPNSPLHF.